This section outlines one TCR beta chain sequence together with its context. Its specificity is unknown. This CDR3 is 17 amino acids long. In germline, CDR1 is SGHRS, CDR2 YFSETQ. The trim removed 0 bases at V and 0 bases at J, leaving 4 bases unmatched. TCRbeta library preparation incorporated unique molecular identifiers. TCRdb reprocessed the PCR reads via MiXCR and lists one record per CDR3 protein. The sample carries roughly 490,000 distinct CDR3 sequences, 10% to 12% recorded once. This entry belongs to a study of T-cell reconstitution after alpha-beta-depleted transplantation in children. Study conclusions and caveats: T-cell numbers and diversity, one year after transplant, stemmed largely from T cells that were newly produced. After transplant, at about two months, alpha-beta T cells were reportedly derived from several hundred expanded graft clones.

The starting material was PBMCs, mostly from graft donor cells, obtained 180 days after TCRalphabeta/CD19-depleted stem cell transplant. The TCR sequence derives from a female patient aged 2 to 10 who had a stem cell transplant for aplastic anemia, so the T cells may come from the graft donor. The V gene is TRBV5-1, the J gene TRBJ1-4, with 8 nucleotides matching TRBD1. CDR3 residues: CASSLDRGGTTNEKLFF. The CDR3 DNA is TGCGCCAGCAGCTTGGACAGGGGGGGAACAACTAATGAAAAACTGTTTTTT.